The present entry profiles one TCR beta chain with its context. The germline V gene has CDR1 MNHNY and CDR2 SVGAGI (reference sequence). The CDR3 is 15 residues long. Trimming stripped 0 bases from V and 2 bases from J, with 9 bases between. This sample stems from a study of blood T cell repertoires in COVID-19. About the study: Acute and convalescent COVID-19 samples came from the United States, Italy and Spain. PBMCs, B-cell-depleted T cells, or T cells were the source of the cDNA or gDNA that made up the material.

In the authors' methods: Scientists estimated how many nucleated cells there were by amplifying reference gene primers. Some clones are missing from TCRdb's copy, which holds only in-frame ones; the method was immunoSEQ multiplex PCR. V, J and clone size derive from that table, while D and trimming were established from the DNA sequence. The sample consists of 150,000 to 200,000 clones, 86% of them appearing once. The sample consisted of peripheral blood. This clonotype was sampled from a man between 18 and 35 years old with acute or convalescent COVID-19. The genes are TRBV6-6 and TRBJ2-3; D is ambiguous. The CDR3: CASSYSALVTDTQYF. The CDR3 nucleotides are TGTGCCAGCAGTTACTCGGCCCTGGTCACAGATACGCAGTATTTT.